This is a list of T cell receptor beta chains from one sample in a study of blood T cell repertoires in COVID-19. Generated by immunoSEQ multiplex PCR, the TCRdb table keeps only in-frame clones and is missing some. This table holds 140,000 or so clones, about 84% found once. The sample comprised peripheral blood. Receptor source: a woman aged 45-60 years with acute or convalescent COVID-19. Both conserved end residues are part of each CDR3. The D gene is left open where the match is weak. Size values are once, few and many counts, or a class for expanded clones, and some rows have none.

J gene	V gene	clone size	D gene	CDR3 DNA	CDR3 protein
TRBJ2-1	TRBV11-2	-	TRBD1	TGTGCCAGCAGCTTAACAGGGGGCATGGATGAGCAGTTCTTC	CASSLTGGMDEQFF
TRBJ1-2	TRBV29-1	few	-	TGCAGCGTTGAAATAGTAGAGAACCCCTTCGGCTACACCTTC	CSVEIVENPFGYTF
TRBJ2-1	TRBV6-5	-	TRBD1	TGTGCCAGCACCACTCGGGACAGCGCTTACAATGAGCAGTTCTTC	CASTTRDSAYNEQFF
TRBJ2-7	TRBV28	-	-	TGTGCCAGCAGTTTATCAGGACAGTCCAGGGAGTACTTC	CASSLSGQSREYF
TRBJ2-6	TRBV30	-	-	TGTGCCTGGAGCCTTCCAACTTCTGCCTCTGGGGCCAACGTCCTGACTTTC	CAWSLPTSASGANVLTF
TRBJ1-2	TRBV18	-	-	TGTGCCAGCTCACCAGGCCGGACAAGAGGAGGCTACACCTTC	CASSPGRTRGGYTF
TRBJ2-7	TRBV28	-	-	TGTGCCAGCAGTTTGGGGCGGGACGTCACCTACGAGCAGTACTTC	CASSLGRDVTYEQYF
TRBJ1-6	TRBV7-2	-	-	TGTGCCAGCAGCGCGCACCAGGGGTTGCATTCACCCCTCCACTTT	CASSAHQGLHSPLHF
TRBJ1-1	TRBV11-2	-	TRBD1	TGTGCCAGCAAGGGTGCTAGAACGGGACAGAGCCCAATGAACACTGAAGCTTTCTTT	CASKGARTGQSPMNTEAFF
TRBJ2-3	TRBV6-5	-	TRBD1	TGTGCCAGCAGCTTGACAGGGCCAGATACGCAGTATTTT	CASSLTGPDTQYF
TRBJ2-7	TRBV9	-	-	TGTGCCAGCAGCGTATGGGGTGGGGCTGGCGAGCAGTACTTC	CASSVWGGAGEQYF
TRBJ2-5	TRBV6-5	-	TRBD2	TGTGCCAGCAATCCTTTAGCGGGGCAAGAGACCCAGTACTTC	CASNPLAGQETQYF
TRBJ2-2	TRBV27	-	-	TGTGCCAGCAGTTTAGTGAGTGGGAACACCGGGGAGCTGTTTTTT	CASSLVSGNTGELFF
TRBJ2-1	TRBV2	-	TRBD2	TGTGCCAGCGCCACCGGGACTAGCGGGTTCGGGGAGCAGTTCTTC	CASATGTSGFGEQFF
TRBJ2-1	TRBV7-2	-	TRBD1	TGTGCCAGCAGCTTTGGCTGGGGACAGAGTTACAATGAGCAGTTCTTC	CASSFGWGQSYNEQFF
TRBJ1-5	TRBV5-8	-	-	TGTGCCAGCAGCTTGGAGTACCGGGGACCCCAGCATTTT	CASSLEYRGPQHF
TRBJ1-5	TRBV3-1/TRBV3-2	-	-	TGTGCCAGCAGCCACGGACAGCCCAATCAGCCCCAGCATTTT	CASSHGQPNQPQHF
TRBJ2-1	TRBV7-2	-	TRBD1	TGTGCCAGCAGCTTCCCCGGGACAGGGCTAGGAGAGCAGTTCTTC	CASSFPGTGLGEQFF
TRBJ1-5	TRBV13	medium-sized	-	TGTGCCAGTTCACGGGGATCTTTCGCAAATCAGCCCCAGCATTTT	CASSRGSFANQPQHF
TRBJ1-6	TRBV5-1	once	-	TGCGCCAGCAGCTCGGGACAAAATAATTCACCCCTCCACTTT	CASSSGQNNSPLHF